A single sample is the source of the 3 T cell receptor beta chains below, sequenced in a study of OX40 agonist ivuxolimab in advanced cancers. Measured with immunoSEQ multiplex PCR; TCRdb has only the in-frame clones, and not every one. The sample lists about 46,000 clones; more than 85% were seen once. Material: CD4+ or CD8+ T cells sorted from blood, obtained in a trial of the OX40 agonist ivuxolimab. The source is an adult with an advanced solid tumor such as melanoma, head and neck, liver or kidney cancer.

This clone has only one observation. This rearrangement joins TRBV6-4 to TRBJ1-1; the D is unclear. CDR1 is MRHNA and CDR2 is SNTAGT in the germline V gene. The CDR3 sequence is 15 residues long. V lost 3 bases to trimming and J lost 0 bases, with 11 bases between them. DNA of the CDR3: TGTGCCAGCAGTGAATGGGCAGGAGTGAACACTGAAGCTTTCTTT. Protein: CASSEWAGVNTEAFF.

The chain employs TRBV28 and TRBJ2-7; D call uncertain. The CDR3 runs to 14 residues. Trimming pared 4 bases from V and 2 bases from J, leaving 12 bases between. The germline V gene has CDR1 MDHEN and CDR2 SYDVKM. DNA for the CDR3: TGTGCCAGCAGTTCTAAACGAACACCCTACGAGCAGTACTTC. Amino acid sequence: CASSSKRTPYEQYF.

This clone was seen a few times. V usage is TRBV7-2 and J usage is TRBJ2-4, with 9 bases identical to TRBD2. CDR3 length: 15 residues. Germline trimming cut 5 bases from V and 8 bases from J; bases unmatched to any gene: 10. CDR1 is SGHTA and CDR2 is FQGNSA in the germline V gene. The CDR3 reads CASSLRLAGLDIQYF. CDR3 in DNA: TGTGCCAGCAGCCTCCGTCTAGCGGGGTTGGACATTCAGTACTTC. Full variable domain (outside the CDR3, taken from reference TRBV7-2 and TRBJ2-4): GAGVSQSPSNKVTEKGKDVELRCDPISGHTALYWYRQSLGQGLEFLIYFQGNSAPDKSGLPSDRFSAERTGGSVSTLTIQRTQQEDSAVYLCASSLRLAGLDIQYFGAGTRLSVL.